This is a list of T cell receptor beta chains from one sample in a study of blood T cell repertoires in COVID-19. The repertoire was sequenced with immunoSEQ multiplex PCR; TCRdb's copy has only in-frame clones and lacks some. The data contain about 38,000 clones, approximately 96% of them singletons. Sequences were obtained from peripheral blood. Every receptor here comes from a human donor with active COVID-19. The donor label of this sample is uncertain. CDR3s include the opening cysteine and the closing phenylalanine or tryptophan. A D gene is named only where the DNA matches it firmly. Size values are once, few and many counts, or a class for expanded clones, and some rows have none.

V: TRBV7-2
D: NA
size: NA
J: TRBJ2-5
CDR3: CASQGVSWAMETQYF
DNA: TGTGCCAGCCAGGGTGTGAGTTGGGCCATGGAGACCCAGTACTTC

V: TRBV14
D: NA
size: NA
J: TRBJ1-6
CDR3: CASSRQANSPLHF
DNA: TGTGCCAGCAGCCGACAAGCTAATTCACCCCTCCACTTT

V: TRBV21-1
D: NA
size: NA
J: TRBJ2-7
CDR3: CASIPIERQGLGASYEQYF
DNA: TGTGCCAGCATCCCCATCGAGAGACAGGGGTTAGGCGCGTCTTACGAGCAGTACTTC

V: TRBV29-1
D: NA
size: NA
J: TRBJ2-1
CDR3: CSVEEGEQFF
DNA: TGCAGCGTTGAGGAGGGTGAGCAGTTCTTC

V: TRBV19
D: TRBD2
size: NA
J: TRBJ2-5
CDR3: CASSQGGGKTQYF
DNA: TGTGCCAGTAGTCAGGGCGGGGGAAAGACCCAGTACTTC

V: TRBV18
D: NA
size: NA
J: TRBJ2-5
CDR3: CASSPPSASGTQYF
DNA: TGTGCCAGCTCACCACCGTCGGCTAGTGGGACCCAGTACTTC

V: TRBV27
D: TRBD1
size: NA
J: TRBJ1-2
CDR3: CASSQGQGMANYGYTF
DNA: TGTGCCAGCAGTCAAGGACAGGGTATGGCTAACTATGGCTACACCTTC

V: TRBV5-6
D: TRBD2
size: once
J: TRBJ2-3
CDR3: CASSLPLAGATDTQYF
DNA: TGTGCCAGCAGCTTACCACTAGCGGGGGCTACAGATACGCAGTATTTT

V: TRBV29-1
D: NA
size: NA
J: TRBJ2-5
CDR3: CSVQGGTRETQYF
DNA: TGCAGCGTCCAGGGTGGCACCCGTGAGACCCAGTACTTC

V: TRBV9
D: NA
size: NA
J: TRBJ1-1
CDR3: CASSGALSAPNTEAFF
DNA: TGTGCCAGCAGCGGGGCCCTTAGCGCCCCGAACACTGAAGCTTTCTTT

V: TRBV19
D: TRBD2
size: NA
J: TRBJ2-7
CDR3: CASQATGLSRDEQYF
DNA: TGTGCCAGTCAGGCGACGGGACTAAGCCGGGACGAGCAGTACTTC

V: TRBV13
D: TRBD1
size: NA
J: TRBJ2-5
CDR3: CASSLEGQGLQETQYF
DNA: TGTGCCAGCAGCTTAGAGGGACAGGGGTTACAAGAGACCCAGTACTTC

V: TRBV5-1
D: TRBD1
size: NA
J: TRBJ2-1
CDR3: CASSPGTGGQYNEQFF
DNA: TGCGCCAGCAGCCCTGGGACAGGGGGACAATACAATGAGCAGTTCTTC

V: TRBV19
D: NA
size: once
J: TRBJ1-6
CDR3: CASMDSQSNSPLHF
DNA: TGTGCCAGTATGGACAGCCAGTCGAATTCACCCCTCCACTTT

V: TRBV7-7
D: TRBD2
size: NA
J: TRBJ2-3
CDR3: CASSLGTGGADTQYF
DNA: TGTGCCAGCAGCTTAGGCACCGGGGGGGCAGATACGCAGTATTTT

V: TRBV19
D: NA
size: NA
J: TRBJ1-4
CDR3: CASSTTGPTNEKLFF
DNA: TGTGCCAGTAGTACCACAGGGCCAACTAATGAAAAACTGTTTTTT

V: TRBV28
D: TRBD1
size: NA
J: TRBJ1-5
CDR3: CASSLEGQGPLQPQHF
DNA: TGTGCCAGCAGTTTAGAGGGACAGGGTCCTTTACAGCCCCAGCATTTT

V: TRBV27
D: TRBD1
size: NA
J: TRBJ2-4
CDR3: CASRGQGKNIQYF
DNA: TGTGCCAGCAGGGGACAGGGAAAAAACATTCAGTACTTC

V: TRBV11-2
D: NA
size: NA
J: TRBJ2-5
CDR3: CASSIPEEVTQYF
DNA: TGTGCCAGCAGCATCCCCGAGGAGGTGACCCAGTACTTC

V: TRBV28
D: TRBD1
size: NA
J: TRBJ1-5
CDR3: CASRRTGGFQPQHF
DNA: TGTGCCAGCCGACGGACAGGTGGCTTCCAACCCCAGCATTTT

V: TRBV4-1
D: TRBD2
size: NA
J: TRBJ2-3
CDR3: CASSQDMSGGQLTDTQYF
DNA: TGCGCCAGCAGCCAAGATATGTCGGGGGGGCAACTCACAGATACGCAGTATTTT

V: TRBV13
D: TRBD2
size: NA
J: TRBJ2-1
CDR3: CASSLERGRASSYNEQFF
DNA: TGTGCCAGCAGCTTAGAGCGGGGCAGGGCTAGCTCCTACAATGAGCAGTTCTTC

V: TRBV5-1
D: NA
size: NA
J: TRBJ2-2
CDR3: CASSFGHTNTGELFF
DNA: TGCGCCAGCAGCTTCGGACACACGAACACCGGGGAGCTGTTTTTT

V: TRBV5-5
D: TRBD1
size: NA
J: TRBJ2-7
CDR3: CASSFRQGYEQYF
DNA: TGTGCCAGCAGCTTCCGACAGGGCTACGAGCAGTACTTC

V: TRBV7-9
D: NA
size: NA
J: TRBJ2-5
CDR3: CASSSRIRGETQYF
DNA: TGTGCCAGCAGCTCCCGAATCCGAGGAGAGACCCAGTACTTC

V: TRBV6-1
D: NA
size: NA
J: TRBJ2-3
CDR3: CASSELAADTQYF
DNA: TGTGCCAGCAGTGAACTGGCGGCAGATACGCAGTATTTT

V: TRBV5-8
D: NA
size: NA
J: TRBJ2-3
CDR3: CASSHSRIMSTDTQYF
DNA: TGTGCCAGCAGCCATTCGAGGATTATGAGCACAGATACGCAGTATTTT

V: TRBV5-1
D: NA
size: NA
J: TRBJ1-5
CDR3: CASSPFLTEAGNQPQHF
DNA: TGCGCCAGCAGCCCCTTTCTGACCGAAGCGGGCAATCAGCCCCAGCATTTT

V: TRBV19
D: TRBD2
size: NA
J: TRBJ2-2
CDR3: CATTKGTRGTGELFF
DNA: TGTGCCACTACCAAAGGGACTAGAGGTACCGGGGAGCTGTTTTTT

V: TRBV5-4
D: TRBD1
size: NA
J: TRBJ1-4
CDR3: CASSPGQGANEKLFF
DNA: TGTGCCAGCAGCCCGGGACAGGGCGCTAATGAAAAACTGTTTTTT

V: TRBV5-1
D: TRBD1
size: NA
J: TRBJ2-7
CDR3: CASSITGTGAEQYF
DNA: TGCGCCAGCAGCATCACCGGGACAGGGGCCGAGCAGTACTTC

V: TRBV5-4
D: TRBD2
size: NA
J: TRBJ2-1
CDR3: CASVRGGLAGVYEQFF
DNA: TGTGCCAGCGTGCGGGGGGGACTAGCGGGAGTTTATGAGCAGTTCTTC

V: TRBV7-2
D: TRBD2
size: NA
J: TRBJ2-5
CDR3: CASSLGGLAGLGTQYF
DNA: TGTGCCAGCAGCTTAGGGGGACTAGCGGGCCTTGGGACCCAGTACTTC

V: TRBV18
D: NA
size: once
J: TRBJ1-1
CDR3: CASSPTDTEAFF
DNA: TGTGCCAGCTCACCGACAGACACTGAAGCTTTCTTT

V: TRBV30
D: TRBD1
size: NA
J: TRBJ1-4
CDR3: CAWSLRTGPNEKLFF
DNA: TGTGCCTGGAGTCTGAGGACAGGGCCTAATGAAAAACTGTTTTTT

V: TRBV5-1
D: TRBD1
size: NA
J: TRBJ1-1
CDR3: CASRTGDYDTEAFF
DNA: TGCGCCAGCAGGACAGGGGACTACGACACTGAAGCTTTCTTT

V: TRBV10-3
D: TRBD1
size: once
J: TRBJ2-7
CDR3: CAISGRQGVNYEQYF
DNA: TGTGCCATCAGTGGTAGGCAGGGGGTTAACTACGAGCAGTACTTC

V: TRBV6-5
D: NA
size: NA
J: TRBJ1-3
CDR3: CASGQTVSGNTIYF
DNA: TGTGCCAGCGGACAGACAGTCTCTGGAAACACCATATATTTT

V: TRBV6-4
D: NA
size: few
J: TRBJ2-2
CDR3: CASSEYSGNTGELFF
DNA: TGTGCCAGCAGTGAATATAGCGGGAACACCGGGGAGCTGTTTTTT

V: TRBV7-8
D: NA
size: NA
J: TRBJ1-2
CDR3: CASSLGAAPGFYGYTF
DNA: TGTGCCAGCAGCCTAGGAGCGGCGCCGGGCTTCTATGGCTACACCTTC

V: TRBV5-1
D: TRBD1
size: NA
J: TRBJ2-3
CDR3: CASSEGQASDTQYF
DNA: TGCGCCAGCAGCGAGGGACAGGCGTCAGATACGCAGTATTTT